The TCR beta chain described here comes from a study of T cells expressing NK-cell markers. Study-wide context: It was sorted CD3+CD56+NKG2C+, CD3+CD56+NKG2C- and CD3+CD56-NKG2C+ T cells that supplied the TCR beta repertoires. There were seven HCMV-seropositive donors and one seronegative donor among the eight sequenced. Findings and caveats of the study: Similarly, these clonotypes led the CD3+CD56-NKG2C+ fraction as well in a few donors.

TCRdb reprocessed the 5' RACE reads and stores each CDR3 protein as one record, lacking DNA. In all, the sample yields about 260,000 distinct CDR3 sequences. Germline V gene lookup returns CDR1 SGHTA and CDR2 FQGNSA. The CDR3 runs 16 residues. Notes on this clonotype: As yet, its antigen is unknown.

This TCR was recovered from a woman between 18 and 75 years old in good health. The sequencing sample was made of blood T cells: a sorted CD56 or NKG2C T cell subset, CD4+ or CD8+ T cells, or bulk PBMC T cells (not recorded which). The chain couples TRBV7-2 to TRBJ2-1; TCRdb gives TRBD2 as the D gene, but with no DNA this cannot be confirmed. The CDR3: CASSTRSSGYNNEQFF.